The entry that follows covers one T cell receptor beta chain sequence. As judged by recently defined diagnostic criteria, patients with Susac syndrome had definite or probable disease. Random hexamers were used to reverse transcribe the RNA input (about 0.5 to 1 ug). Each CDR3 protein is one row after TCRdb ran MiXCR on the immunoSEQ multiplex PCR reads. The sample shows about 130,000 distinct CDR3 sequences, around 94% of them seen only once. V lost 3 bases, J lost 4 bases, and 15 bases lay in between. The germline V gene encodes CDR1 MNHNS and CDR2 SASEGT. This CDR3 has 15 amino acids. This specimen belongs to a study of CD8 T cells in Susac syndrome.

The TCR originated in a human donor with Susac syndrome. V gene TRBV6-1 combines with J gene TRBJ2-5, with D unclear. Sequencing was carried out using CD8+ T cells from PBMCs. CDR3 sequence reads: CASSDVSRPAETQYF. CDR3 DNA sequence: TGTGCCAGCAGTGATGTTAGCAGACCTGCAGAGACCCAGTACTTC.